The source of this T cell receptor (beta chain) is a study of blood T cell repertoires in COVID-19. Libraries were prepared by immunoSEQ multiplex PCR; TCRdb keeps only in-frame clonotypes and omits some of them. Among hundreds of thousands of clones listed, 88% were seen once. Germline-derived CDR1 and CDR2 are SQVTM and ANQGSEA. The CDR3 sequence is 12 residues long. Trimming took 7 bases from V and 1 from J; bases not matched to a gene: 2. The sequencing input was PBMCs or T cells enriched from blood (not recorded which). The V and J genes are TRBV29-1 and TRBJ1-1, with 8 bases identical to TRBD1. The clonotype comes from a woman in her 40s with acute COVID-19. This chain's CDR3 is CSGGTGNTEAFF. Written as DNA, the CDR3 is TGCAGCGGGGGGACAGGGAACACTGAAGCTTTCTTT.